This TCR beta chain was recorded in a study of T-cell reconstitution after alpha-beta-depleted transplantation in children. With respect to this clonotype: Its antigen remains unknown.

With V trimmed by 4 bases and J by 2 bases, 10 bases remained unmatched. CDR1 is DFQATT, CDR2 SNEGSKA, per germline (reference sequence). The CDR3 covers 17 residues. Findings and caveats of the study: Surviving recipient T cells and intrathymic progenitors accounted for some patients' high TCRbeta diversity at day 60.

Construction of the TCRbeta library involved unique molecular identifiers. TCRdb re-analysed the PCR reads in MiXCR, keeping a single row per CDR3 protein. The repertoire includes about 980,000 distinct CDR3 sequences, about 29% of them detected once, and more than 25% sits in the top ten. This clonotype was obtained from a boy in the first two years of life who had a stem cell transplant for SCID, so the T cells may come from the graft donor. The sample here was PBMCs, mostly from graft donor cells, taken 360 days after TCRalphabeta/CD19-depleted stem cell transplant. The chain joins TRBV20-1 to TRBJ2-6; 8 nucleotides align to TRBD1. For the CDR3, the DNA is TGCAGTGCTACTGTGGCAGGGGGCTCCACTGGGGCCAACGTCCTGACTTTC. The encoded protein is CSATVAGGSTGANVLTF.